This entry lists 13 T cell receptor beta chains sequenced from one sample in a study of radiotherapy plus CTLA-4 blockade in lung cancer. Sequencing used immunoSEQ multiplex PCR; TCRdb keeps in-frame clones, though not all of them. The sample includes tens of thousands of clones, around 73% of them seen just once. Sequenced material: peripheral blood, taken from a patient treated with radiotherapy plus ipilimumab. These receptors all come from a human donor with non-small cell lung cancer who had a complete response to radiotherapy plus ipilimumab.

This chain joins TRBV7-2 and TRBJ1-3, with 7 bases matching TRBD1. The V segment lost 4 bases and the J segment 7 bases; nucleotides outside the gene matches: 7. CDR3 size: 14 residues. The V gene's germline CDR1 is SGHTA and CDR2 FQGNSA. The CDR3 protein is CASSSGGSANTIYF. CDR3 DNA: TGTGCCAGCAGCTCAGGGGGTAGCGCCAACACCATATATTTT.

A remark on this clone: The identical CDR3 is also encoded by other nucleotide sequences in the sample. The DNA of the CDR3 is TGCGCCAGCAGCCAAGCGGGAGGGGGGGGTGGCCCTAACTATGGCTACACCTTC. This codes for CASSQAGGGGGPNYGYTF. The chain joins TRBV4-1 to TRBJ1-2, with D maybe TRBD1 (6 bases). CDR1 is MGHRA, CDR2 YSYEKL, per germline. V was clipped by 1 base and J by 0 bases, with 18 bases between them. CDR3 length equals 18 residues.

The gene calls are TRBV5-1 and TRBJ1-4, with TRBD1 identical over 7 bases. Per the germline V gene, CDR1 is SGHRS and CDR2 is YFSETQ. The V and J ends lost 2 bases and 4 bases, in that order; junction bases with no gene match: 2. The CDR3 runs 14 residues. CDR3 nucleotide sequence: TGCGCCAGCAGCTTACAGGGGAATAATGAAAAACTGTTTTTT. Its protein product is CASSLQGNNEKLFF. The full variable domain, with the rest looked up from reference TRBV5-1 and TRBJ1-4, is KAGVTQTPRYLIKTRGQQVTLSCSPISGHRSVSWYQQTPGQGLQFLFEYFSETQRNKGNFPGRFSGRQFSNSRSEMNVSTLELGDSALYLCASSLQGNNEKLFFGSGTQLSVL.

This rearrangement joins TRBV29-1 to TRBJ2-7, with a possible D match to TRBD1 (5 bases). There are 13 residues in the CDR3. V lost 2 bases and J lost 3, with 11 bases in between. Germline CDR1 is SQVTM and CDR2 is ANQGSEA. Written as DNA, the CDR3 is TGCAGCGTTGAAATTCAGGGAAACTACGAGCAGTACTTC. Translation: CSVEIQGNYEQYF.

DNA of the CDR3: TGTGCCAGCAGCTTAGATGCGGGGGTAGCGGGAGGGAGGTATTTT. Translation: CASSLDAGVAGGRYF. The chain links TRBV7-2 to TRBJ2-3; the match to TRBD2 covers 11 bases. Germline CDR1 and CDR2: SGHTA and FQGNSA. After removal of 1 base from V and 14 bases from J, the junction contained 11 bases not matched to a gene. This CDR3 contains 15 residues.

The rearrangement uses TRBV6-1 and TRBJ2-7; D remains ambiguous. The CDR3 is made up of 14 amino acids. The germline V gene has CDR1 MNHNS and CDR2 SASEGT. V shed 4 bases and J shed 0 bases, with 10 bases lying between them. In DNA form, the CDR3 reads TGTGCCAGCAGTGGGCGCTACAGCTCCTACGAGCAGTACTTC. It encodes CASSGRYSSYEQYF.

The J gene is TRBJ1-2, the V gene TRBV18, with a weak D call TRBD1 (5 bases). The V gene lost 2 bases and the J gene lost 1 base, with 8 bases spanning the gap. From germline, CDR1 is KGHSH and CDR2 LQKENI. The CDR3 is 14 residues long. The CDR3, as DNA: TGTGCCAGCTCACCAAGGGGAGATAACTATGGCTACACCTTC. It codes for CASSPRGDNYGYTF.

The chain uses TRBV6-5 and TRBJ1-6; 8 bases line up with TRBD1. J was trimmed by 6 bases and V by 5 bases; bases with no gene match: 3. CDR1 and CDR2 from the germline V gene are MNHEY and SVGAGI. The CDR3 is 14 amino acids. In DNA, the CDR3 is TGTGCCAGCAGTGGGGACAGGATTAATTCACCCCTCCACTTT. It is translated as CASSGDRINSPLHF.

The CDR3 region is CASSGTSSKTQYF. CDR3 nucleotide sequence: TGTGCCAGTTCCGGGACTAGCTCGAAGACCCAGTACTTC. V and J are TRBV27 and TRBJ2-5, with 9 bases aligning to TRBD2. The ends lost 9 bases at V and 6 bases at J; junction bases unmatched: 8. Germline values: CDR1 MNHEY, CDR2 SMNVEV (reference sequence). CDR3 length: 13 amino acids.

This chain connects TRBV7-9 to TRBJ1-2; 7 bases fit TRBD1. This CDR3 contains 14 residues. V shed 5 bases and J 2 bases; nucleotides not matched to a gene: 5. The germline V gene has CDR1 SEHNR and CDR2 FQNEAQ (reference sequence). The CDR3 region is CASSRPGQNYGYTF. DNA for the CDR3: TGTGCCAGCAGCCGACCGGGACAGAACTATGGCTACACCTTC.

The J gene is TRBJ1-2, the V gene TRBV7-2; tentative D call: TRBD1 (5 bases). Trimming took off 5 bases at V and 0 bases at J, with 10 bases between the two ends. CDR1 is SGHTA and CDR2 is FQGNSA in the germline V gene. The CDR3 spans 14 residues. CDR3 in DNA: TGTGCCAGCAGCCCAACGGGGGCTAACTATGGCTACACCTTC. This translates into CASSPTGANYGYTF.

Remarks on this clone: One end of the junction does not line up with germline, which may come from a read error. CDR3 sequence reads: CASSPRRF. The CDR3 bases are TGTGCCAGCAGCCCCCGCCGCTTT. V gene TRBV7-6 combines with J gene TRBJ1-1; D is unclear. There are 8 residues in the CDR3. The germline V gene has CDR1 SGHVS and CDR2 FNYEAQ.

The gene calls are TRBV30 and TRBJ1-2, with D unresolved. CDR1 and CDR2 from the germline V gene are GTSNPN and SVGIG (reference sequence). CDR3 length: 13 amino acids. V lost 0 bases to trimming and J lost 6 bases, with 11 bases between them. CDR3 region: CAWSVEHENGYTF. CDR3 DNA: TGTGCCTGGAGTGTCGAGCATGAGAATGGCTACACCTTC. Supplemented by reference TRBV30 and TRBJ1-2, the full variable domain reads SQTIHQWPATLVQPVGSPLSLECTVEGTSNPNLYWYRQAAGRGLQLLFYSVGIGQISSEVPQNLSASRPQDRQFILSSKKLLLSDSGFYLCAWSVEHENGYTFGSGTRLTVV.